This passage covers 32 T cell receptor beta chains from one sample sequenced in a study of response to subunit inactivated influenza vaccine (dated by TCRdb to between 2017 and 2018). Libraries were made using RT-PCR. Reads for this sample came from an Illumina HiSeq 2500. The raw public data were reprocessed by TCRdb itself: fastp quality trimming at Q25, MiXCR clonotype calling, in-frame beta chains only. Identical CDR3 protein sequences are pooled into one entry, listed with their most common genes and DNA. Here the sample has some 500,000 distinct CDR3 sequences; 25% occur a single time. The ten largest clones take up 1.5% to 2% of the sample. The sequencing used CD4+ T cells sorted from PBMCs, collected roughly 5 days after vaccination. These receptors came from a man aged 45-65 years who received an inactivated influenza vaccine. Donor details come from another sample of the same person, matched by shared clones.

The gene calls are TRBV7-2 and TRBJ2-5; 10 bases align to TRBD2. The CDR3 length is 14 residues. The ends lost 3 bases at V and 7 bases at J; junction bases unmatched: 5. Germline CDR1 and CDR2: SGHTA and FQGNSA. The CDR3 sequence: CASSLSGGAATQYF. The CDR3 nucleotides read TGTGCCAGCAGCTTGAGCGGGGGGGCCGCGACCCAGTACTTC. The variable domain in full, completed from reference TRBV7-2 and TRBJ2-5, reads GAGVSQSPSNKVTEKGKDVELRCDPISGHTALYWYRQSLGQGLEFLIYFQGNSAPDKSGLPSDRFSAERTGGSVSTLTIQRTQQEDSAVYLCASSLSGGAATQYFGPGTRLLVL.

This chain connects TRBV14 to TRBJ2-3, with 8 bases matching TRBD2. V lost 1 base to trimming and J lost 2 bases; unmatched junction nucleotides: 11. This CDR3 comprises 18 residues. Germline V CDR1 and CDR2: SGHDN, FVKESK. The DNA for the CDR3 is TGTGCCAGCAGCCAAGGGGTTCTACTAGCGGTAAACACAGATACGCAGTATTTT. As protein: CASSQGVLLAVNTDTQYF.

This clonotype showed up just a few times. The chain employs TRBV12-3 or TRBV12-4 and TRBJ2-7; 7 positions agree with TRBD2. V gave up 5 bases and J gave up 0 bases; unmatched junction bases: 4. This CDR3 is 14 amino acids long. This chain's CDR3 is CASSRLASSYEQYF. The CDR3 region has the DNA TGTGCCAGCAGTCGACTAGCTTCCTCCTACGAGCAGTACTTC.

The rearrangement joins TRBV20-1 to TRBJ1-1, with 9 bases matching TRBD1. V lost 2 bases to trimming and J lost 6 bases; unmatched junction nucleotides: 4. Germline V lookup: CDR1 DFQATT, CDR2 SNEGSKA (reference sequence). The length of the CDR3 is 13 residues. CDR3 loop: CSARTGGSPEAFF. CDR3 DNA: TGCAGTGCTAGAACAGGGGGCAGCCCTGAAGCTTTCTTT.

This clonotype was seen at least ten times. The CDR3 here is CAIRPTESYEQYF. The CDR3 nucleotides are TGTGCCATCAGACCGACCGAGTCCTACGAGCAGTACTTC. The chain recombines TRBV10-3 with TRBJ2-7; D remains ambiguous. Germline CDR1 and CDR2: ENHRY and SYGVKD. CDR3 length equals 13 residues. Deletions cut 6 bases from V and 1 base from J, with 10 bases between.

This clonotype appeared a single time. This chain uses TRBV19 with TRBJ1-2; D gene uncertain. Germline CDR1 LNHDA, CDR2 SQIVND (reference sequence). V lost 4 bases to trimming and J lost 5 bases, with 17 bases between them. The CDR3 loop spans 15 amino acids. The CDR3 spells CASSKDRTPGYGYTF. The CDR3 coding sequence is TGTGCCAGTAGTAAAGATCGGACCCCCGGGTATGGCTACACCTTC. Variable domain in full (rest from reference TRBV19 and TRBJ1-2): DGGITQSPKYLFRKEGQNVTLSCEQNLNHDAMYWYRQDPGQGLRLIYYSQIVNDFQKGDIAEGYSVSREKKESFPLTVTSAQKNPTAFYLCASSKDRTPGYGYTFGSGTRLTVV.

The chain links TRBV4-1 to TRBJ2-2; D gene uncertain. CDR3 size: 15 residues. V was cut by 4 bases and J by 1 base, with 10 bases left in between. Germline V lookup: CDR1 MGHRA, CDR2 YSYEKL. The CDR3 DNA is TGCGCCAGCAGCCTTGGGGAACGGAACACCGGGGAGCTGTTTTTT. Its translation: CASSLGERNTGELFF.

V is TRBV20-1 and J is TRBJ2-7; the match to TRBD1 covers 9 bases. CDR3 length: 15 residues. The V gene end was trimmed by 5 bases and the J gene end by 3 bases; junction bases not matched to a gene: 11. In germline, CDR1 is DFQATT, CDR2 SNEGSKA (reference sequence). CDR3 DNA sequence: TGCAGTGCTCCCCGGACAGGGGTGGGTGACTACGAGCAGTACTTC. Encoded protein: CSAPRTGVGDYEQYF.

The sample holds a few counts of this clonotype. The chain recombines TRBV5-1 with TRBJ2-1; 7 bases line up with TRBD1. There are 15 residues in the CDR3. Germline CDR1 reads SGHRS; CDR2 reads YFSETQ. Losses at the gene ends were 0 bases for V and 5 bases for J; bases not matched to a gene: 5. The CDR3 coding sequence is TGCGCCAGCAGCTTGGTAGGACAGGAGAACAATGAGCAGTTCTTC. Amino acid sequence: CASSLVGQENNEQFF. Variable domain in full (rest from reference TRBV5-1 and TRBJ2-1): KAGVTQTPRYLIKTRGQQVTLSCSPISGHRSVSWYQQTPGQGLQFLFEYFSETQRNKGNFPGRFSGRQFSNSRSEMNVSTLELGDSALYLCASSLVGQENNEQFFGPGTRLTVL.

The V gene is TRBV12-3 or TRBV12-4, the J gene TRBJ1-2; D remains ambiguous. Deletions cut 3 bases from V and 8 bases from J, with 13 bases between. The CDR3 spans 13 residues. CDR3 nucleotide sequence: TGTGCCAGCAGTTTGGCGGGGATGAGCGGCTACACCTTC. Its protein is CASSLAGMSGYTF.

This clonotype was detected only a few times. The chain has TRBV12-3 or TRBV12-4 and TRBJ2-5; 8 nucleotides align to TRBD2. The CDR3 loop spans 15 amino acids. Trimming took 3 bases from V and 5 from J; bases not matched to a gene: 8. The CDR3 reads CASSFTSGSSETQYF. The CDR3 DNA reads as TGTGCCAGCAGTTTTACCAGCGGGAGTTCGGAGACCCAGTACTTC.

This chain links TRBV19 with TRBJ1-5, with 8 bases aligning to TRBD1. This CDR3 spans 14 amino acids. The junction had 5 bases not matched to a gene; V was cut back by 4 bases and J by 6 bases. The V gene's germline CDR1 is LNHDA and CDR2 SQIVND (reference sequence). In DNA form, the CDR3 reads TGTGCCAGTAGTACCACAGGGGGGGGTCAGCCCCAGCATTTT. Its protein is CASSTTGGGQPQHF.

In this sample, this clonotype turned up a few times. V usage is TRBV20-1 and J usage is TRBJ1-2, with D tentatively TRBD1 (5 bases). Between the trimmed V and J ends, which lost 6 bases and 5 bases, there was a span of 19 bases. The CDR3 spans 14 residues. CDR1 and CDR2 from the germline V gene are DFQATT and SNEGSKA (reference sequence). The DNA for the CDR3 is TGCAGTGCCTCCCCGTCGGGGCGGGGGTATGGCTACACCTTC. It codes for CSASPSGRGYGYTF.

This chain joins TRBV5-1 and TRBJ2-7; tentative D call: TRBD1 (5 bases). This CDR3 contains 13 residues. Germline V gene data show CDR1 as SGHRS and CDR2 as YFSETQ. Trimming took off 3 bases at V and 3 bases at J, with 10 bases between the two ends. CDR3 sequence reads: CASSSDNNYEQYF. CDR3 nucleotides: TGCGCCAGCAGCTCGGACAACAACTACGAGCAGTACTTC.

This chain's CDR3 is CASSEGGAVSGNTIYF. CDR3 sequence (DNA): TGTGCCAGCAGTGAGGGTGGGGCAGTGTCTGGAAACACCATATATTTT. The chain employs TRBV2 and TRBJ1-3; the D gene is possibly TRBD1 (5 bases). Germline values: CDR1 SNHLY, CDR2 FYNNEI. The CDR3 is 16 residues long. The V gene lost 3 bases and the J gene lost 1 base, with 13 bases spanning the gap. Based on the CDR3 plus reference TRBV2 and TRBJ1-3, the full variable domain is EPEVTQTPSHQVTQMGQEVILRCVPISNHLYFYWYRQILGQKVEFLVSFYNNEISEKSEIFDDQFSVERPDGSNFTLKIRSTKLEDSAMYFCASSEGGAVSGNTIYFGEGSWLTVV.

The chain employs TRBV5-6 and TRBJ2-1; 16 bases map to TRBD2. CDR1 SGHDT and CDR2 YYEEEE come from the germline V gene. The CDR3 loop spans 20 amino acids. V lost 3 bases to trimming and J lost 0 bases; unmatched junction nucleotides: 9. CDR3 region: CASSSVLGLAGGFSYNEQFF. The CDR3 nucleotides read TGTGCCAGCAGCTCGGTCCTGGGACTAGCGGGAGGGTTCTCCTACAATGAGCAGTTCTTC.

The rearrangement joins TRBV28 to TRBJ2-5; TRBD2 aligns across 9 bases. CDR1 MDHEN and CDR2 SYDVKM come from the germline V gene. Trimming took 5 bases from V and 2 from J; bases not matched to a gene: 9. This CDR3 has 16 amino acids. CDR3 bases: TGTGCCAGCAGTCCCTCGGGGAGCGGGAGGCAAGAGACCCAGTACTTC. Encoded protein: CASSPSGSGRQETQYF.

This chain joins TRBV10-3 and TRBJ2-1, with 14 bases fitting TRBD2. J gave up 6 bases and V 7 bases, and 5 bases lay outside the gene matches. Germline-derived CDR1 and CDR2 are ENHRY and SYGVKD. The CDR3 runs 15 residues. The CDR3 DNA reads TGTGCCATCACCCGAGGACTAGCGGGAGGCAATGAGCAGTTCTTC. Amino acids: CAITRGLAGGNEQFF.

This clonotype has ten or more counts. The chain carries TRBV5-1 and TRBJ2-1; 7 nucleotides line up with TRBD2. CDR1 and CDR2 (germline): SGHRS, YFSETQ. V trimming: 0 bases; J trimming: 4 bases; junction bases outside the gene matches: 7. This CDR3 region has 16 residues. The CDR3 here is CASSLVGGPSYNEQFF. DNA of the CDR3: TGCGCCAGCAGCTTGGTGGGAGGGCCTAGTTACAATGAGCAGTTCTTC.

This clonotype has at least ten counts. The chain joins TRBV6-1 to TRBJ2-7; D is perhaps TRBD1 or TRBD2 (5 bases each). The CDR3 is 16 residues long. Germline V gene lookup returns CDR1 MNHNS and CDR2 SASEGT. Trimming took off 8 bases at V and 3 bases at J, with 23 bases between the two ends. For the CDR3, the DNA is TGTGCCAGCCGGGACGGATTTTTAGTCCCTTTCTACGAGCAGTACTTC. Translated: CASRDGFLVPFYEQYF.

The CDR3 here is CAISGSVPDPYGYTF. The CDR3 DNA sequence: TGTGCCATCAGTGGTTCGGTGCCCGATCCATATGGCTACACCTTC. The chain combines TRBV10-3 with TRBJ1-2, with no clear D. Trimming took 4 bases from V and 5 from J, leaving 17 bases between them. The CDR3 runs 15 residues. From germline, CDR1 is ENHRY and CDR2 SYGVKD.

This clonotype was detected only once. The chain combines TRBV9 with TRBJ1-3; the match to TRBD1 covers 7 bases. The germline V gene encodes CDR1 SGDLS and CDR2 YYNGEE. Losses at the gene ends were 3 bases for V and 3 bases for J; bases not matched to a gene: 15. The CDR3 loop spans 18 amino acids. CDR3 loop: CASSAGWRGRRSGNTIYF. The CDR3 DNA reads as TGTGCCAGCAGCGCGGGGTGGAGGGGGCGACGGAGTGGAAACACCATATATTTT.

This clonotype has just a few counts. The chain couples TRBV12-3 or TRBV12-4 to TRBJ2-1; 10 bases fit TRBD2. Trimming at V came to 3 bases and at J to 10 bases, leaving 6 bases not matched to a gene. The CDR3 is 14 residues long. CDR3: CASSFLAGAPEQFF. CDR3 coding DNA: TGTGCCAGCAGTTTTCTAGCGGGAGCCCCCGAGCAGTTCTTC.

In this sample, this clonotype turned up a few times. The chain employs TRBV20-1 and TRBJ2-1; TRBD2 might be the D (6 bases). Germline CDR1 reads DFQATT; CDR2 reads SNEGSKA (reference sequence). The length of the CDR3 is 14 residues. The V end lost 3 bases, the J end lost 4 bases, and 13 bases lay between the germline ends. The CDR3 nucleotides are TGCAGTGCTAGGGGGGGTCCCCTGTACAATGAGCAGTTCTTC. Protein sequence: CSARGGPLYNEQFF.

This clonotype occurred a few times. This CDR3 is CASSKRTAYF. DNA for the CDR3: TGTGCCAGCAGCAAAAGGACAGCCTACTTC. The gene calls are TRBV21-1 and TRBJ2-7; TRBD1 is the table's D call and was not checked against the DNA. TRBV21-1 is reported as a pseudogene. The length of the CDR3 is 10 residues.

J is TRBJ1-4 and V is TRBV20-1; D is perhaps TRBD1 (5 bases). The germline V gene encodes CDR1 DFQATT and CDR2 SNEGSKA (reference sequence). This CDR3 has 13 amino acids. The CDR3 reads CIGRGAPPEKLFF. CDR3 nucleotide sequence: TGCATCGGTAGAGGGGCCCCTCCCGAAAAACTGTTTTTT.

V and J are TRBV7-9 and TRBJ2-7, with 11 bases identical to TRBD1. This CDR3 region has 16 residues. The V gene end was trimmed by 5 bases and the J gene end by 0 bases; junction bases not matched to a gene: 6. CDR1 and CDR2 from the germline V gene are SEHNR and FQNEAQ (reference sequence). CDR3 DNA: TGTGCCAGCAGCAAGGGGACAGGGGGGAACTCCTACGAGCAGTACTTC. Protein sequence: CASSKGTGGNSYEQYF.

The genes are TRBV6-1 and TRBJ2-1, with D maybe TRBD1 (6 bases). There are 16 residues in the CDR3. Germline loops: CDR1 MNHNS, CDR2 SASEGT. Trimming removed 6 bases at V and 6 bases at J, with 21 bases between. Written as DNA, the CDR3 is TGTGCCAGCAGAGAACAGGGTGTTTACCGGATCAATGAGCAGTTCTTC. This codes for CASREQGVYRINEQFF.

V and J are TRBV7-9 and TRBJ2-2; unclear D gene. The V end lost 4 bases, the J end lost 5 bases, and 17 bases lay between the germline ends. From germline, CDR1 is SEHNR and CDR2 FQNEAQ (reference sequence). The CDR3 consists of 16 residues. The CDR3 region is CASSSDRASMTGELFF. CDR3 sequence (DNA): TGTGCCAGCAGCTCGGACCGCGCCTCCATGACCGGGGAGCTGTTTTTT. Full variable domain (remainder filled in from reference TRBV7-9 and TRBJ2-2): DTGVSQNPRHKITKRGQNVTFRCDPISEHNRLYWYRQTLGQGPEFLTYFQNEAQLEKSRLLSDRFSAERPKGSFSTLEIQRTEQGDSAMYLCASSSDRASMTGELFFGEGSRLTVL.

The CDR3 is CSARPPRAGRTDTQYF. For the CDR3, the DNA is TGCAGTGCTAGACCCCCACGAGCGGGCAGAACAGATACGCAGTATTTT. This chain links TRBV20-1 with TRBJ2-3, with a tentative D call TRBD2 (6 bases). Per the germline V gene, CDR1 is DFQATT and CDR2 is SNEGSKA (reference sequence). V lost 2 bases and J 3 bases, leaving 18 bases between the germline ends. The CDR3 is 16 residues long.

This chain joins TRBV28 and TRBJ2-3, with TRBD2 as a possible D gene (7 bases). Germline loops: CDR1 MDHEN, CDR2 SYDVKM. With 2 bases removed from V and 3 bases from J, the gap between germline ends came to 15 bases. This CDR3 comprises 16 residues. The CDR3 DNA sequence: TGTGCCAGCAGTTTAAGTGGGAGGGGGAAAACAGATACGCAGTATTTT. Translated: CASSLSGRGKTDTQYF.

This clonotype was picked up a small number of times. V gene TRBV20-1 combines with J gene TRBJ2-3; D not certain. V lost 2 bases and J lost 1, with 7 bases in between. This CDR3 is built from 13 residues. CDR1 and CDR2 from the germline V gene are DFQATT and SNEGSKA (reference sequence). For the CDR3, the DNA is TGCAGTGCTAGACGCGACCGCACAGATACGCAGTATTTT. Its translation: CSARRDRTDTQYF.